Shown below are 31 T cell receptor beta chains from a single sample sequenced in a study of tumor-infiltrating lymphocytes in primary liver carcinoma. Unsorted bulk tissue, roughly 20-33 mg of it, served as the source for co-extraction of RNA and DNA. The investigators made TCR beta cDNA from about 500 ng total RNA, using a constant-region primer. Each TCR beta library was derived from three nested multiplex PCR rounds that employed slightly modified ARM-PCR. Each of the first two PCR rounds ran approximately 10 cycles with TRBV1-TRBV30 forward and C-beta reverse primers. MiXCR was run by TCRdb on the multiplex PCR reads, yielding one entry per CDR3 protein. The table records around 100,000 distinct CDR3 sequences, around 73% of them present only once. The source material was liver tumor tissue from sampling region 2. Subset specified: tumor region T2, inferior pole. All receptors come from an older woman with primary liver carcinoma and hepatitis B virus infection.

This clonotype was detected ten times or more. The rearrangement joins TRBV10-3 to TRBJ1-3; D possibly corresponds to TRBD1 (5 bases). V was shortened by 2 bases and J by 4 bases, with 12 bases between the two germline ends. The V gene's germline CDR1 is ENHRY and CDR2 SYGVKD. The CDR3 extends over 15 amino acids. The CDR3 sequence: CAISEQRGSGNTIYF. The CDR3, as DNA: TGTGCCATCAGTGAGCAGCGGGGGAGCGGAAACACCATATATTTT.

In the case of this clonotype: A clone one base away is much larger, so this may be a read error. The conserved final phenylalanine or tryptophan is absent from the CDR3, which likely points to a read error. This chain uses TRBV6-1 with TRBJ2-5; D is perhaps TRBD1 (6 bases). The length of the CDR3 is 15 residues. CDR1 and CDR2 from the germline V gene are MNHNS and SASEGT. The V end lost 2 bases, the J end lost 2 bases, and 12 bases lay between the germline ends. CDR3 region: CASSERDRQQETQYL. In nucleotides, the CDR3 is TGTGCCAGCAGTGAACGAGACAGGCAGCAAGAGACCCAGTACTTA.

This clonotype has only a few counts. One junction end disagrees with the germline gene, perhaps due to a read error. The chain recombines TRBV11-3 with TRBJ2-1; D is perhaps TRBD2 (5 bases). CDR1 SGHNT and CDR2 YENEEA come from the germline V gene. The CDR3 is made up of 17 amino acids. DNA of the CDR3: TGCGCCAGTAGCTTAGGGTTCGGCGGGCTTTCCTACAATGTGCAGTTCTTC. Its protein product is CASSLGFGGLSYNVQFF. The variable domain in full, with the rest retrieved from reference TRBV11-3 and TRBJ2-1, is EAGVVQSPRYKIIEKKQPVAFWCNPISGHNTLYWYLQNLGQGPELLIRYENEEAVDDSQLPKDRFSAERLKGVDSTLKIQPAELGDSAVYLCASSLGFGGLSYNVQFFGPGTRLTVL.

Worth noting for this clonotype: One junction end disagrees with the germline gene, perhaps due to a read error. The rearrangement joins TRBV29-1 to TRBJ1-2; TRBD1 matches 8 bases. CDR3 length equals 16 residues. Germline loops: CDR1 SQVTM, CDR2 ANQGSEA. The CDR3 protein is CIVDPGTGLVSYGYTF. DNA for the CDR3: TGCATCGTTGACCCGGGGACAGGACTCGTTTCCTATGGCTACACCTTC.

In regard to this clonotype: A read error may account for a junction end that differs from germline. This sequence joins TRBV6-6 and TRBJ2-2, with 8 positions matching TRBD2. The CDR3 is 14 amino acids. Germline CDR1 is MNHNY and CDR2 is SVGAGI (reference sequence). CDR3 bases: TGTGCTAGCAGTAGCGGGATTAGCACCGGGGAGCTGTCTTTT. Its protein product is CASSSGISTGELSF.

The table lists this clonotype with a count of one. This rearrangement joins TRBV7-8 to TRBJ2-3, with D possibly being TRBD1 (6 bases). CDR1 and CDR2 (germline): SGHVS, FQNEAQ. V lost 7 bases and J 2 bases, leaving 22 bases between the germline ends. The length of the CDR3 is 17 residues. The CDR3 loop is CASNPPLSDRNTDTQYF. Here the CDR3 DNA reads TGTGCCAGCAACCCCCCTCTGTCAGACAGGAACACAGATACGCAGTATTTT.

A note on this clonotype: The germline gene is not matched at one end of the junction; a read error may be the cause. This chain connects TRBV11-3 to TRBJ1-2; unclear D gene. Germline values: CDR1 SGHNT, CDR2 YENEEA. The CDR3 has 12 residues. CDR3 coding DNA: TGTGCCAGCAGCTCAACTACAGCGGCTATAGACTTC. This sequence encodes CASSSTTAAIDF.

This chain uses TRBV11-1 with TRBJ2-7; D perhaps matches TRBD1 (5 bases). The germline CDR1 and CDR2 sequences are SGHAT and FQDESV (reference sequence). V lost 3 bases, J lost 9 bases, and 15 bases lay in between. The CDR3 covers 13 residues. CDR3 sequence reads: CASSFGDSCGQYF. The CDR3 DNA follows: TGTGCCAGCAGCTTCGGCGACAGCTGCGGGCAGTACTTC.

Concerning this clonotype itself: A read error may produce the germline difference seen at one junction end. This sequence joins TRBV29-1 and TRBJ2-5, with TRBD1 matching over 8 bases. This CDR3 is 15 amino acids long. Looked up from germline, CDR1 is SQVTM and CDR2 is ANQGSEA. CDR3 loop: CSLEGATGDQETQYF. The DNA of the CDR3 is TGCAGCTTGGAAGGGGCGACAGGGGACCAAGAGACTCAGTACTTC.

As concerns this clonotype: A single base separates this from a much larger clone, so it may be a read error. The chain is built from TRBV28 and TRBJ1-2; D is ambiguous. This CDR3 is built from 11 residues. The germline V and J ends were trimmed by 2 bases and 7 bases, with 5 bases remaining between them. CDR1 is MDHEN and CDR2 is SYDVKM in the germline V gene. The DNA for the CDR3 is TGTGCCAGCAGTTTAGCTTTTGGCTACACCTTC. As protein: CASSLAFGYTF.

Concerning this clonotype: One end of the junction fails to match germline, which may point to a read error. The chain couples TRBV5-6 to TRBJ2-1; TRBD2 is a possible D gene (6 bases). This CDR3 has 17 amino acids. Per germline, CDR1 SGHDT and CDR2 YYEEEE. The CDR3 region has the DNA TGTGCCGGCAGCTTGTACCCCCCTTGGAGTAGCGGAAGAGGGCAGTTCTTC. Protein: CAGSLYPPWSSGRGQFF.

This clonotype was detected a few times. V gene TRBV20-1 combines with J gene TRBJ1-1; 9 bases are shared with TRBD1. Trimming removed 6 bases from V and 0 bases from J; junction bases left unmatched: 2. Germline values: CDR1 DFQATT, CDR2 SNEGSKA (reference sequence). This CDR3 is 13 amino acids long. The chain's CDR3 is CSARDRVNTEAFF. The CDR3 coding sequence is TGCAGTGCGAGGGACAGGGTGAACACTGAAGCTTTCTTT.

Notes on this clonotype: Germline and junction disagree at one end, which may indicate a read error. This sequence joins TRBV2 and TRBJ2-1, with a weak D call TRBD1 (5 bases). The CDR3 totals 11 residues. CDR1 is SNHLY, CDR2 FYNNEI, per germline. CDR3 loop: CASSGGYEHFF. As DNA, the CDR3 is TGTGCCAGCAGTGGGGGCTATGAGCACTTCTTC. The variable domain in full, completed from reference TRBV2 and TRBJ2-1, reads EPEVTQTPSHQVTQMGQEVILRCVPISNHLYFYWYRQILGQKVEFLVSFYNNEISEKSEIFDDQFSVERPDGSNFTLKIRSTKLEDSAMYFCASSGGYEHFFGPGTRLTVL.

The J gene is TRBJ1-2, the V gene TRBV28; maybe TRBD1 (6 bases). Per the germline V gene, CDR1 is MDHEN and CDR2 is SYDVKM. V dropped 5 bases and J dropped 8 bases, with 18 bases sitting between them. The CDR3 totals 14 residues. The CDR3: CASSPGGGHRGYTF. The CDR3 DNA reads as TGTGCCAGCAGTCCCGGGGGGGGCCATAGGGGCTACACCTTC.

The CDR3 DNA reads TGCAGTGCGCAGAGCTCAGCGGGAGTAGGGTACGAGCAGTACTTC. Protein sequence: CSAQSSAGVGYEQYF. This chain connects TRBV20-1 to TRBJ2-7, with 8 bases identical to TRBD2. Per the germline V gene, CDR1 is DFQATT and CDR2 is SNEGSKA (reference sequence). This CDR3 has 15 amino acids. V lost 6 bases, J lost 4 bases, and 14 bases stayed unmatched.

As regards this clonotype: The CDR3 carries no conserved terminal phenylalanine or tryptophan, so it likely arises from a read error. The chain couples TRBV11-2 to TRBJ1-1; D gene ambiguous. The germline V gene has CDR1 SGHAT and CDR2 FQNNGV. Trimming took off 6 bases at V and 6 bases at J, with 11 bases between the two ends. CDR3 size: 12 residues. The CDR3 region is CASSSKHAEAFS. DNA for the CDR3: TGTGCCAGCAGTTCTAAACATGCTGAAGCTTTCTCT.

Of note for this clonotype: A much larger clone is a single base away; this may be a read error. This rearrangement joins TRBV5-1 to TRBJ2-2, with D possibly being TRBD1 (6 bases). Germline V gene data show CDR1 as SGHRS and CDR2 as YFSETQ. This CDR3 is 13 amino acids long. CDR3 bases: TGCGTCAGCGGTCCACAGGGTTCCGGGGAGCTGTTTTTT. Amino acid sequence: CVSGPQGSGELFF.

The sample holds a few counts of this clonotype. A much larger clonotype is one base distant, so this may be a read error. The chain couples TRBV6-1 to TRBJ1-2; D may be TRBD1 (6 bases). The germline CDR1 and CDR2 sequences are MNHNS and SASEGT. The CDR3 spans 14 residues. CDR3 protein: CASSEALGGYDYTF. The DNA of the CDR3 is TGTGCCAGCAGTGAAGCGCTTGGGGGCTATGACTACACCTTC.

As for this clonotype: Sequence at one end of the junction differs from germline and may be a read error. This chain joins TRBV29-1 and TRBJ2-7, with D perhaps TRBD1 or TRBD2 (5 bases each). The CDR3 runs 14 residues. The germline gives CDR1 SQVTM, CDR2 ANQGSEA. The CDR3 sequence is CSVVKGTNSYEQYF. The CDR3 DNA reads TGCAGTGTTGTGAAGGGGACCAATTCCTACGAGCAGTACTTC.

As regards this clonotype: This may stem from a read error, because a much larger clone lies one nucleotide away. The rearrangement links TRBV7-9 to TRBJ2-1, with 12 bases identical to TRBD2. Trimming cost V 5 bases and J 8 bases; bases outside gene matches: 10. Per germline, CDR1 SEHNR and CDR2 FQNEAQ (reference sequence). The CDR3 runs 16 residues. The CDR3 DNA is TGTGCCAGCAGCCTCGCTCTAGCGGGAGGGAGCGATGAGCAGTTCTTC. Amino acid sequence: CASSLALAGGSDEQFF. Looking up the rest from reference TRBV7-9 and TRBJ2-1 gives the full variable domain: DTGVSQNPRHKITKRGQNVTFRCDPISEHNRLYWYRQTLGQGPEFLTYFQNEAQLEKSRLLSDRFSAERPKGSFSTLEIQRTEQGDSAMYLCASSLALAGGSDEQFFGPGTRLTVL.

At least ten counts were recorded for this clonotype. The chain is built from TRBV7-9 and TRBJ2-5, with D unclear. The CDR3 loop spans 14 amino acids. Trimming cost V 4 bases and J 5 bases, with 14 bases left between them. Germline V CDR1 and CDR2: SEHNR, FQNEAQ (reference sequence). This CDR3 reads CASSSRTVGETQYF. The CDR3 nucleotides are TGTGCCAGCAGCTCGAGGACGGTGGGGGAGACCCAGTACTTC.

This clonotype came up a few times. At one end, the junction sequence differs from germline, possibly due to a read error. V and J are TRBV4-1 and TRBJ2-5; possibly TRBD1 or TRBD2 for D (5 bases each). The CDR3 has 14 amino acids. The germline gives CDR1 MGHRA, CDR2 YSYEKL. The DNA for the CDR3 is TGCGCCAGCAGCCAAGGGGGCGCCGGGGAGACCCAGTGCTTC. Residues: CASSQGGAGETQCF.

As concerns this clonotype: A junction end diverges from the germline sequence, so it may reflect a read error. This chain connects TRBV4-2 to TRBJ2-7, with TRBD2 identical over 14 bases. Germline CDR1 reads LGHNA; CDR2 reads YNFKEQ. The CDR3 loop spans 16 amino acids. CDR3 sequence reads: CASSPGTSGSLDDQYF. The CDR3 DNA reads TGTGCCAGCAGCCCAGGGACTAGCGGGAGTTTGGACGACCAGTACTTC.

This clonotype has just one count. Compared with germline, one end of the junction differs, possibly owing to a read error. The CDR3 sequence: CSVVGGMGSYNEQFF. CDR3 bases: TGCAGTGTTGTGGGCGGGATGGGCTCCTACAATGAGCAGTTCTTC. This chain uses TRBV29-1 with TRBJ2-1; the D gene is possibly TRBD2 (6 bases). Germline values: CDR1 SQVTM, CDR2 ANQGSEA. The CDR3 covers 15 residues.

This clonotype was counted only a few times. Relative to the germline gene, one junction end is altered; a read error may explain this. The chain joins TRBV5-4 to TRBJ1-1, with no clear D. This CDR3 has 14 amino acids. Germline CDR1 and CDR2: SGHNT and YYREEE (reference sequence). The CDR3 protein is CASSVMTANTGAFF. The CDR3, as DNA: TGTGCCAGCAGCGTGATGACGGCAAACACTGGAGCTTTCTTT.

Turning to this clonotype: The junction departs from germline at one end; a sequencing error may be responsible. The chain combines TRBV6-1 with TRBJ1-1, with no clear D. Germline V gene data show CDR1 as MNHNS and CDR2 as SASEGT. The CDR3 spans 13 residues. The CDR3 here is CANSAGENTEAFF. Here the CDR3 DNA reads TGTGCCAACAGTGCCGGGGAAAACACTGAGGCTTTCTTT.

A note on this clonotype: One end of the junction fails to match germline, which may point to a read error. The CDR3, as DNA: TGTGCCAGCTGCTTAGTCGGGAAATACCGGAACACTGAGGCTTTCTTT. This codes for CASCLVGKYRNTEAFF. This sequence joins TRBV11-3 and TRBJ1-1; D is unresolved. The germline V gene has CDR1 SGHNT and CDR2 YENEEA. The CDR3 runs to 16 residues.

A note on this clonotype: The CDR3 does not end in the conserved phenylalanine or tryptophan, so this is likely a read error. It is unclear where the CDR3 begins or ends on the DNA, so no DNA is shown, and the CDR3 is as TCRdb lists it. The rearrangement uses TRBV6-5 and TRBJ2-2; TRBD1, as called in the table, went unchecked against the DNA. CDR1 and CDR2 from the germline V gene are MNHEY and SVGAGI. The CDR3 is 16 amino acids in total, end residues counted. The CDR3 loop reads CASSYAGTGVTGELLY.

This clonotype occurred once. This may be a read error, as it is one base from a much larger clone. Lacking the conserved final phenylalanine or tryptophan, this CDR3 likely reflects a read error. This chain joins TRBV5-1 and TRBJ2-7; the D gene is possibly TRBD1 (6 bases). Deletions cut 2 bases from V and 0 bases from J, with 12 bases between. CDR1 SGHRS and CDR2 YFSETQ come from the germline V gene. The CDR3 loop spans 15 amino acids. CDR3: CASSLLQGPSYEQYL. CDR3 DNA sequence: TGCGCCAGCAGCTTACTACAGGGTCCCTCCTACGAGCAGTACCTC.

This clonotype was counted ten times or more. V gene TRBV5-1 combines with J gene TRBJ2-1, with 11 bases fitting TRBD2. CDR1 is SGHRS and CDR2 is YFSETQ in the germline V gene. After removal of 1 base from V and 6 bases from J, the junction contained 3 bases not matched to a gene. This CDR3 spans 15 amino acids. The DNA for the CDR3 is TGCGCCAGCAGCTTGACACTAGCGGGAGCCAATGAGCAGTTCTTC. It codes for CASSLTLAGANEQFF.

In this sample, this clonotype turned up a few times. The V call is TRBV2, the J call TRBJ2-2; possible D gene TRBD2, 5 bases. CDR1 and CDR2 from the germline V gene are SNHLY and FYNNEI. This CDR3 is built from 15 residues. In nucleotides, the CDR3 is TGTGCTAGCGCCGACGGAAAGCAGAACACCGGGGAGCTGTTTTTT. Protein: CASADGKQNTGELFF.